The 5 T cell receptor beta chains below were found in one sample sequenced in a study of blood T cells in healthy people across ages. Alongside a J-beta primer mix, a sample-barcoded 5' primer served in a second PCR lasting roughly 6 to 11 cycles. TCRdb independently ran MiXCR on the 5' RACE reads; one entry per CDR3 protein. The sample consists of fewer than 1,200,000 distinct CDR3 sequences, 25% of them appearing once. These records were also assigned to another study, of T cells of mothers and their children.

Sample: blood. The receptors come from a girl aged 2 to 9 in good health.

This clonotype appeared many times. This sequence joins TRBV27 and TRBJ2-3; unclear D gene. Germline CDR1 and CDR2: MNHEY and SMNVEV (reference sequence). V was pared by 6 bases and J by 4 bases, with 8 bases between. The CDR3 length is 12 residues. CDR3 residues: CASSLGPDTQYF. CDR3 bases: TGTGCCAGCAGCTTAGGGCCAGATACGCAGTATTTT.

This chain connects TRBV5-1 to TRBJ2-3, with D maybe TRBD1 (5 bases). The CDR3 has 16 residues. CDR1 and CDR2 from the germline V gene are SGHRS and YFSETQ. Trimming removed 0 bases at V and 2 bases at J, with 13 bases between. The CDR3 DNA is TGCGCCAGCAGCTTGGGAGTATTGGGGCCCACAGATACGCAGTATTTT. As protein: CASSLGVLGPTDTQYF.

V gene TRBV27 combines with J gene TRBJ2-1, with TRBD2 identical over 7 bases. V lost 4 bases and J lost 6; bases outside the gene matches: 6. CDR1 and CDR2 (germline): MNHEY, SMNVEV (reference sequence). This CDR3 region has 14 residues. CDR3 residues: CASSWGLFLNEQFF. Here the CDR3 DNA reads TGTGCCAGCAGTTGGGGACTATTCCTCAATGAGCAGTTCTTC.

This clonotype was seen a handful of times. The J gene is TRBJ1-1, the V gene TRBV5-1; D is perhaps TRBD1 (6 bases). CDR1 and CDR2 from the germline V gene are SGHRS and YFSETQ. V was pared by 3 bases and J by 0 bases, with 15 bases between. This CDR3 region has 16 residues. This CDR3 reads CASSSRQATMNTEAFF. The CDR3, as DNA: TGCGCCAGCAGCTCTCGACAGGCTACCATGAACACTGAAGCTTTCTTT.

This clonotype was detected a few times. This chain's CDR3 is CASSPFASNEQFF. CDR3 bases: TGTGCCAGCAGTCCCTTCGCGAGCAATGAGCAGTTCTTC. This chain connects TRBV28 to TRBJ2-1; no reliable D call. From germline, CDR1 is MDHEN and CDR2 SYDVKM. This CDR3 spans 13 amino acids. V gave up 5 bases and J gave up 6 bases, with 11 bases separating them.